The 28 T cell receptor beta chains below all came from one sample that was sequenced in a study of cytomegalovirus exposure and HLA in healthy donors. PCR was performed using 60 Vbeta and 13 Jbeta primers. The assay was immunoSEQ multiplex PCR, and TCRdb's table has in-frame clones only and misses some. Seen here are tens of thousands of clones, 62% observed once, and the top ten hold around 43%. The sequencing sample was made of PBMCs. The receptors shown here come from a male donor in good health and CMV-seropositive.

This clone was seen a handful of times. The J gene is TRBJ2-7, the V gene TRBV15, with D hard to call. Germline V gene data show CDR1 as LNHNV and CDR2 as YYDKDF (reference sequence). CDR3 length: 14 amino acids. Deletions cut 3 bases from V and 1 base from J, with 10 bases between. The CDR3 region is CATSRRLASYEQYF. CDR3 sequence (DNA): TGTGCCACCAGCAGGCGACTGGCGTCCTACGAGCAGTACTTC.

The rearrangement links TRBV7-3 to TRBJ2-2; D may be TRBD2 (6 bases). The CDR3 length is 15 residues. From germline, CDR1 is SGHTA and CDR2 FQGTGA. Trimming cost V 5 bases and J 4 bases, with 14 bases left between them. The CDR3 sequence: CASSPTSSGTGELFF. The CDR3 region has the DNA TGTGCCAGCAGCCCTACTAGCTCCGGCACCGGGGAGCTGTTTTTT.

The V call is TRBV4-1, the J call TRBJ1-6, with D possibly TRBD1 on 5 matching bases. CDR3 length equals 16 residues. CDR1 and CDR2 from the germline V gene are MGHRA and YSYEKL. V was clipped by 1 base and J by 8 bases, with 15 bases between them. The CDR3 DNA reads as TGCGCCAGCAGCCAAGTAAGGGGCAGGGATGATTCACCCCTCCACTTT. The encoded protein is CASSQVRGRDDSPLHF.

The rearrangement uses TRBV29-1 and TRBJ2-4; 9 bases are shared with TRBD1. Germline V gene sequence: CDR1 SQVTM, CDR2 ANQGSEA. There are 13 residues in the CDR3. V shed 4 bases and J 6 bases; nucleotides not matched to a gene: 4. The CDR3 region is CSVVWDRANIQYF. Written as DNA, the CDR3 is TGCAGCGTTGTTTGGGACAGGGCAAACATTCAGTACTTC.

The rearrangement uses TRBV5-1 and TRBJ1-5; D remains unclear. The CDR3 length is 15 residues. V was clipped by 0 bases and J by 2 bases, with 9 bases between them. CDR1 SGHRS and CDR2 YFSETQ come from the germline V gene. Here the CDR3 reads CASSLGQARNQPQHF. CDR3 nucleotide sequence: TGCGCCAGCAGCTTGGGGCAGGCCCGCAATCAGCCCCAGCATTTT. The whole variable domain, remainder taken from reference TRBV5-1 and TRBJ1-5, is KAGVTQTPRYLIKTRGQQVTLSCSPISGHRSVSWYQQTPGQGLQFLFEYFSETQRNKGNFPGRFSGRQFSNSRSEMNVSTLELGDSALYLCASSLGQARNQPQHFGDGTRLSIL.

The chain links TRBV2 to TRBJ1-4; D may be TRBD1 (5 bases). Trimming took off 2 bases at V and 5 bases at J, with 12 bases between the two ends. CDR3 length: 15 residues. Germline V gene sequence: CDR1 SNHLY, CDR2 FYNNEI. Written as DNA, the CDR3 is TGTGCCAGCAGTGAACAGGGAATTCAGAATGAAAAACTGTTTTTT. It translates to CASSEQGIQNEKLFF.

This clone has a handful of counts. This sequence joins TRBV6-1 and TRBJ2-5; D is perhaps TRBD2 (6 bases). The length of the CDR3 is 15 residues. From germline, CDR1 is MNHNS and CDR2 SASEGT. V was pared by 7 bases and J by 5 bases, with 20 bases between. The CDR3 region is CASTPRTEGWETQYF. The CDR3 DNA reads as TGTGCCAGCACCCCCAGGACGGAGGGGTGGGAGACCCAGTACTTC.

V is TRBV5-4 and J is TRBJ2-3, with 7 bases fitting TRBD2. Germline values: CDR1 SGHNT, CDR2 YYREEE (reference sequence). Trimming cost V 0 bases and J 2 bases; bases outside gene matches: 3. This CDR3 contains 15 residues. In DNA form, the CDR3 reads TGTGCCAGCAGCTTGGAGGGACTATACACAGATACGCAGTATTTT. Protein: CASSLEGLYTDTQYF.

The chain carries TRBV18 and TRBJ1-4; D unresolved. The V gene lost 4 bases and the J gene lost 7 bases, with 13 bases spanning the gap. Germline V gives CDR1 KGHSH, CDR2 LQKENI. The CDR3 has 14 residues. The CDR3 here is CASSRGRLGEKLFF. The CDR3 coding sequence is TGTGCCAGCTCACGAGGCCGTCTGGGTGAAAAACTGTTTTTT.

The sample holds one count of this clone. The CDR3 protein is CASSLPHTDNEQFF. CDR3 nucleotides: TGCGCCAGCAGCTTGCCCCATACTGACAATGAGCAGTTCTTC. The gene calls are TRBV5-1 and TRBJ2-1; D call uncertain. V shed 1 base and J shed 5 bases, with 10 bases lying between them. This CDR3 has 14 residues. Germline V gene lookup returns CDR1 SGHRS and CDR2 YFSETQ.

The genes are TRBV27 and TRBJ1-2; D unresolved. V gave up 5 bases and J gave up 8 bases, with 15 bases separating them. Germline loops: CDR1 MNHEY, CDR2 SMNVEV (reference sequence). The CDR3 covers 13 residues. CDR3 nucleotide sequence: TGTGCCAGCAGTGCTTGGGGAGCGGGGGGCTACACCTTC. Amino acid sequence: CASSAWGAGGYTF.

This clone was detected once. The chain recombines TRBV29-1 with TRBJ1-1; 8 bases fit TRBD1. Germline assignment: CDR1 SQVTM and CDR2 ANQGSEA. The V segment lost 7 bases and the J segment 0 bases; nucleotides outside the gene matches: 4. This CDR3 has 13 amino acids. CDR3 nucleotide sequence: TGCAGCGGGAGACAGGGGTTGAACACTGAAGCTTTCTTT. It encodes CSGRQGLNTEAFF. The complete variable domain, with remaining parts taken from reference TRBV29-1 and TRBJ1-1, reads SAVISQKPSRDICQRGTSLTIQCQVDSQVTMMFWYRQQPGQSLTLIATANQGSEATYESGFVIDKFPISRPNLTFSTLTVSNMSPEDSSIYLCSGRQGLNTEAFFGQGTRLTVV.

V is TRBV4-1 and J is TRBJ1-2; D might be TRBD1 (5 bases). V lost 1 base and J 0 bases, leaving 15 bases between the germline ends. The germline CDR1 and CDR2 sequences are MGHRA and YSYEKL. CDR3 length equals 17 residues. This CDR3 is CASSQVGGKRSNYGYTF. CDR3 bases: TGCGCCAGCAGCCAAGTGGGGGGTAAAAGGTCTAACTATGGCTACACCTTC.

The chain has TRBV7-6 and TRBJ2-5; 7 bases match TRBD1. Unmatched junction bases numbered 6, after V lost 3 bases and J lost 5 bases. Looked up from germline, CDR1 is SGHVS and CDR2 is FNYEAQ. The CDR3 spans 14 residues. The DNA of the CDR3 is TGTGCCAGCAGCTTTCCTATGACAGGGGAGACCCAGTACTTC. Translated: CASSFPMTGETQYF. The whole variable domain, remainder taken from reference TRBV7-6 and TRBJ2-5, is GAGVSQSPRYKVTKRGQDVALRCDPISGHVSLYWYRQALGQGPEFLTYFNYEAQQDKSGLPNDRFSAERPEGSISTLTIQRTEQRDSAMYRCASSFPMTGETQYFGPGTRLLVL.

The CDR3 protein is CASRQSSGSQPQHF. CDR3 nucleotides: TGTGCCAGCAGGCAAAGCTCGGGTAGTCAGCCCCAGCATTTT. The J gene is TRBJ1-5, the V gene TRBV7-2; D remains ambiguous. The germline gives CDR1 SGHTA, CDR2 FQGNSA. The CDR3 is 14 residues long. Trimming shortened V by 6 bases and J by 6 bases, and 15 bases separated the two germline ends.

This chain uses TRBV9 with TRBJ2-7; the D gene is possibly TRBD2 (7 bases). Per the germline V gene, CDR1 is SGDLS and CDR2 is YYNGEE. V was cut by 0 bases and J by 5 bases, with 18 bases left in between. The CDR3 is 16 amino acids. CDR3: CASSVANLGGLNEQYF. For the CDR3, the DNA is TGTGCCAGCAGCGTAGCGAATCTCGGGGGGCTTAACGAGCAGTACTTC.

The V and J genes are TRBV4-1 and TRBJ2-2, with D hard to call. The germline V gene has CDR1 MGHRA and CDR2 YSYEKL. The V end lost 0 bases, the J end lost 6 bases, and 8 bases lay between the germline ends. This CDR3 region has 14 residues. CDR3 residues: CASSQDYPAGELFF. CDR3 DNA: TGCGCCAGCAGCCAAGACTACCCCGCCGGGGAGCTGTTTTTT.

This chain links TRBV5-1 with TRBJ1-2; TRBD1 is a possible D gene (5 bases). With 0 bases removed from V and 6 bases from J, the gap between germline ends came to 15 bases. This CDR3 contains 15 residues. CDR1 and CDR2 from the germline V gene are SGHRS and YFSETQ. CDR3 protein: CASSLGAGRIDGYTF. The CDR3 DNA sequence: TGCGCCAGCAGCTTGGGTGCGGGGCGTATCGATGGCTACACCTTC.

This clone was seen many times. V usage is TRBV6-1 and J usage is TRBJ1-5, with 7 bases fitting TRBD1. V was clipped by 7 bases and J by 2 bases; unmatched bases: 5. CDR3 length equals 14 residues. Germline assignment: CDR1 MNHNS and CDR2 SASEGT. In DNA, the CDR3 is TGTGCCAGCATTCGGGACAGTGGCAATCAGCCCCAGCATTTT. Amino acids: CASIRDSGNQPQHF.

V is TRBV9 and J is TRBJ1-2; D might be TRBD1 (6 bases). Germline CDR1 reads SGDLS; CDR2 reads YYNGEE. This CDR3 has 14 amino acids. Trimming removed 4 bases from V and 4 bases from J, with 14 bases in between. For the CDR3, the DNA is TGTGCCAGCAGCCACAGACAGGCCCCCTATGGCTACACCTTC. Translation: CASSHRQAPYGYTF.

A few counts support this clone. The V and J genes are TRBV2 and TRBJ2-7, with D possibly TRBD2 on 5 matching bases. The V and J ends lost 8 bases and 4 bases respectively, with 12 bases between them. CDR1 and CDR2 (germline): SNHLY, FYNNEI. The CDR3 sequence is 12 residues long. The CDR3 is CASAFTSYEQYF. Here the CDR3 DNA reads TGTGCCAGCGCCTTCACTAGTTACGAGCAGTACTTC.

The chain carries TRBV6-1 and TRBJ1-5; tentatively, D is TRBD1 (5 bases). The CDR3 length is 15 residues. The germline V and J ends were trimmed by 0 bases and 1 base, with 7 bases remaining between them. CDR1 is MNHNS, CDR2 SASEGT, per germline. The DNA of the CDR3 is TGTGCCAGCAGTGAAGCGGCAGGGAGCAATCAGCCCCAGCATTTT. As protein: CASSEAAGSNQPQHF.

The V and J genes are TRBV6-1 and TRBJ1-1, with a weak D call TRBD1 (6 bases). The CDR3 loop spans 14 amino acids. The germline gives CDR1 MNHNS, CDR2 SASEGT. V was clipped by 8 bases and J by 5 bases, with 18 bases between them. The CDR3 protein is CASGRNRAVTEAFF. Here the CDR3 DNA reads TGTGCCAGCGGAAGAAACAGGGCTGTTACTGAAGCTTTCTTT.

In this sample, this clone turned up a few times. The chain is built from TRBV12-5 and TRBJ2-3, with D possibly matching TRBD1 (5 bases). The CDR3 sequence is 13 residues long. Deletions cut 7 bases from V and 3 bases from J, with 11 bases between. The V gene's germline CDR1 is LGHNT and CDR2 FRNRAP. The chain's CDR3 is CASAHKGTDTQYF. DNA for the CDR3: TGTGCTAGTGCCCATAAGGGGACAGATACGCAGTATTTT. Complete variable domain (other parts from reference TRBV12-5 and TRBJ2-3): DARVTQTPRHKVTEMGQEVTMRCQPILGHNTVFWYRQTMMQGLELLAYFRNRAPLDDSGMPKDRFSAEMPDATLATLKIQPSEPRDSAVYFCASAHKGTDTQYFGPGTRLTVL.

V and J are TRBV7-8 and TRBJ2-5; TRBD1 agrees at 8 bases. The junction had 10 bases not matched to a gene; V was cut back by 5 bases and J by 5 bases. This CDR3 region has 15 residues. Germline V gene lookup returns CDR1 SGHVS and CDR2 FQNEAQ. CDR3 region: CASSPWQGATETQYF. CDR3 bases: TGTGCCAGCAGCCCTTGGCAGGGGGCAACGGAGACCCAGTACTTC.

This clone was observed a few times. This chain uses TRBV30 with TRBJ2-3, with D unclear. The CDR3 is made up of 12 amino acids. Trimming pared 3 bases from V and 7 bases from J, leaving 11 bases between. CDR1 and CDR2 (germline): GTSNPN, SVGIG (reference sequence). CDR3 coding DNA: TGTGCCTGGAGCCCTACTACTTATACGCAGTATTTT. This gives the protein CAWSPTTYTQYF. Drawing the rest from reference TRBV30 and TRBJ2-3, the complete variable domain is SQTIHQWPATLVQPVGSPLSLECTVEGTSNPNLYWYRQAAGRGLQLLFYSVGIGQISSEVPQNLSASRPQDRQFILSSKKLLLSDSGFYLCAWSPTTYTQYFGPGTRLTVL.

V gene TRBV29-1 combines with J gene TRBJ2-7; D is uncertain. This CDR3 region has 11 residues. Germline V CDR1 and CDR2: SQVTM, ANQGSEA. Deletions cut 5 bases from V and 7 bases from J, with 12 bases between. DNA for the CDR3: TGCAGCGTTAAAACCCCAGTTGAGCAGTACTTC. Its protein product is CSVKTPVEQYF.

The gene calls are TRBV29-1 and TRBJ2-2, with D possibly matching TRBD1 (6 bases). Germline V lookup: CDR1 SQVTM, CDR2 ANQGSEA. V lost 5 bases and J lost 3, with 13 bases in between. The CDR3 runs 14 residues. The CDR3 nucleotides are TGCAGCGTTTCGTCAGGGGTAGACACCGGGGAGCTGTTTTTT. Its translation: CSVSSGVDTGELFF.